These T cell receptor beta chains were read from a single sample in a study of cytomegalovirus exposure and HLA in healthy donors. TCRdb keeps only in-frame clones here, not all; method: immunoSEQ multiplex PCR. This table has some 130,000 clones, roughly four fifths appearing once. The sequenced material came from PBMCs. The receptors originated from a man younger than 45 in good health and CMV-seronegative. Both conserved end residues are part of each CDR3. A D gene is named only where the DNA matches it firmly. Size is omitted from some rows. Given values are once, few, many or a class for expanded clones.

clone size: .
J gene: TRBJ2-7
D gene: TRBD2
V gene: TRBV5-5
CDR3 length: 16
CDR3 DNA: TGTGCCAGCAGCCATATTATCGGGACTAGCGGGAGCGAGCAGTACTTC
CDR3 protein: CASSHIIGTSGSEQYF

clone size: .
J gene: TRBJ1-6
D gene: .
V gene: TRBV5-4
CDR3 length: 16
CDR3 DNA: TGTGCCAGCAGCTTGGTCGGGGTAGGCTATAATTCACCCCTCCACTTT
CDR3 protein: CASSLVGVGYNSPLHF

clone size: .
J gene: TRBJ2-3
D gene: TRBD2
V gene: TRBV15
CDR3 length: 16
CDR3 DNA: TGTGCCACCAGCGGCCGACTAGCGGGAGCGGCAGATACGCAGTATTTT
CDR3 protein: CATSGRLAGAADTQYF

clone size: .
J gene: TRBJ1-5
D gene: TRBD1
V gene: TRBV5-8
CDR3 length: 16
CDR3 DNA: TGTGCCAGCAGCTTGGACGGGACAGTGATCAATCAGCCCCAGCATTTT
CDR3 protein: CASSLDGTVINQPQHF

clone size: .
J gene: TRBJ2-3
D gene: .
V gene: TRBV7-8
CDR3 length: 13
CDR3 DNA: TGTGCCAGCAGCTTAAGGGGCGCAGATACGCAGTATTTT
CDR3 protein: CASSLRGADTQYF

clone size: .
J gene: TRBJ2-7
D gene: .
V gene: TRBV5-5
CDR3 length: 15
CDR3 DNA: TGTGCCAGCACGCGGGCGGGTTTACCCATCTACGAGCAGTACTTC
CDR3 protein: CASTRAGLPIYEQYF

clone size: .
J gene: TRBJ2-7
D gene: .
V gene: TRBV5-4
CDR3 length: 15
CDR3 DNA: TGTGCCAGCAGCTTGGAAGCCAGGGGCTCCTACGAGCAGTACTTC
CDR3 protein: CASSLEARGSYEQYF

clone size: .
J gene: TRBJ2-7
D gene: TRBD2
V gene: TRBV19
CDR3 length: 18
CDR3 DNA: TGTGCCAGTAGTCGCCGGGGTAGTCTAGCGGGAGAATCCTACGAGCAGTACTTC
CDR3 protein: CASSRRGSLAGESYEQYF

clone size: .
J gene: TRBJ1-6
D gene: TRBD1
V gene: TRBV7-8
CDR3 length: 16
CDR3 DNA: TGTGCCAGCAGCTTAGCGGGACAGGCCGTGGGGTCACCCCTCCACTTT
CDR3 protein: CASSLAGQAVGSPLHF

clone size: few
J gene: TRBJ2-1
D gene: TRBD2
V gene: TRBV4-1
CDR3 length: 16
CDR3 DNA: TGCGCCAGCAGCCAAGGAGTGGTACTAGCGGCCAGTGAGCAGTTCTTC
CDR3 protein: CASSQGVVLAASEQFF

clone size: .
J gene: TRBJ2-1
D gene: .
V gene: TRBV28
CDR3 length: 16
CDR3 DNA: TGTGCCAGCAGTTTAGAATTGACTACTCTAAGCAATGAGCAGTTCTTC
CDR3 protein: CASSLELTTLSNEQFF

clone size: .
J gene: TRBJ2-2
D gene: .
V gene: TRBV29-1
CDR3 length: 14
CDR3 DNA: TGCAGCGTTGGATCAGGGGATCGGACCGGGGAGCTGTTTTTT
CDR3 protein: CSVGSGDRTGELFF

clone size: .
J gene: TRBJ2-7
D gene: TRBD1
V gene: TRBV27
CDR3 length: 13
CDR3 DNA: TGTGCCAGCGCCGACAGGGCCTCCTACGAGCAGTACTTC
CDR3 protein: CASADRASYEQYF

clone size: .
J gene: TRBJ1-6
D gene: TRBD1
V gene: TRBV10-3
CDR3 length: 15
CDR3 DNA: TGTGCCATCAGCCCACAACAGGGGAATAATTCACCCCTCCACTTT
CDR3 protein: CAISPQQGNNSPLHF

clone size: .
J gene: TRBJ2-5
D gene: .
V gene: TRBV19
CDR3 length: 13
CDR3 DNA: TGTGCCAGTAGTATGGACGGCGGGGAGACCCAGTACTTC
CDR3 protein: CASSMDGGETQYF

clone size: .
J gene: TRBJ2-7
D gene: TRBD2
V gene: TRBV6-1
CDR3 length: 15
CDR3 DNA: TGTGCCAGCAGTGACGAGCCGGGGGGTTCCTACGAGCAGTACTTC
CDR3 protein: CASSDEPGGSYEQYF

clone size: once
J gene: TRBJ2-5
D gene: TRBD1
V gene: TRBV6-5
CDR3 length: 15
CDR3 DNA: TGTGCCAGCAACCAGATAAGACAGGGACAAGAGACCCAGTACTTC
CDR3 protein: CASNQIRQGQETQYF

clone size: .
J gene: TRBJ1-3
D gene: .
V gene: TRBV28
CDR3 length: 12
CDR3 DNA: TGTGCCAGCAGTTTATCGGGAAACACCATATATTTT
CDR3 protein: CASSLSGNTIYF

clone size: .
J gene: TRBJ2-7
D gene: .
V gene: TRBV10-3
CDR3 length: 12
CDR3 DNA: TGTGCCCTCCGGACAGAATCCTACGAGCAGTACTTC
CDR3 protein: CALRTESYEQYF

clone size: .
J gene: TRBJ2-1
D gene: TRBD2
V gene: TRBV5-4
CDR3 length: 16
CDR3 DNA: TGTGCCAGCAGCCTCGGGACTAGCGGGAGTCACAATGAGCAGTTCTTC
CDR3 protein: CASSLGTSGSHNEQFF

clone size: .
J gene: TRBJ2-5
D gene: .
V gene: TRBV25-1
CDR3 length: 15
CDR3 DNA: TGTGCCAGCAGTGGCACTACACGGGTAGTGGAGCCCCAGTACTTC
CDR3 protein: CASSGTTRVVEPQYF

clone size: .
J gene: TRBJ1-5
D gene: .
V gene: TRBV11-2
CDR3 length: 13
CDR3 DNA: TGTGCCAGCAGCTTAGACTATGAACAGCCCCAGCATTTT
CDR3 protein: CASSLDYEQPQHF

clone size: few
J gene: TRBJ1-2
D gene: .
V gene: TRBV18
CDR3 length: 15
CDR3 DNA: TGTGCCAGCTCACCACCAACAGCCCCTAACTATGGCTACACCTTC
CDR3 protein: CASSPPTAPNYGYTF

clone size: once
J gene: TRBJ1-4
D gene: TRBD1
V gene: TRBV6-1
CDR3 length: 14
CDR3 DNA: TGTGCCAGCAGTGAAAGGGGGCTCGAAGAAAAACTGTTTTTT
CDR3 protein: CASSERGLEEKLFF

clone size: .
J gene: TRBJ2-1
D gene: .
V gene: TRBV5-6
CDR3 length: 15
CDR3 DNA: TGTGCCAGCTATAGATGGAGGGCCCCCTACAATGAGCAGTTCTTC
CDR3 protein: CASYRWRAPYNEQFF

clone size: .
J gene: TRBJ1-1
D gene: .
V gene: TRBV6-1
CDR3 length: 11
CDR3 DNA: TGTGCCAGCAGAGACTACACTGAAGCTTTCTTT
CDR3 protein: CASRDYTEAFF

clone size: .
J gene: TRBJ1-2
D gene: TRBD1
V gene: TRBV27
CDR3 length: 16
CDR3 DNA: TGTGCCAGCAGTTTCGAACCCGGACAGGGAGGCTATGGCTACACCTTC
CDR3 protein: CASSFEPGQGGYGYTF

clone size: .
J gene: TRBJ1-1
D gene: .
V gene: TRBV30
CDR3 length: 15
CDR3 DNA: TGTGCCTGGAGTCGTCTTTACCGGTCTAACACTGAAGCTTTCTTT
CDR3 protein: CAWSRLYRSNTEAFF

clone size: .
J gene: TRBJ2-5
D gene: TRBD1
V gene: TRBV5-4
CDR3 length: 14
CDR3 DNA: TGTGCCAGCAGCGTGACAGGGGCCCCAGAGACCCAGTACTTC
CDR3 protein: CASSVTGAPETQYF

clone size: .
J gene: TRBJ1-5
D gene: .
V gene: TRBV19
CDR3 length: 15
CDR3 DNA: TGTGCCAGTAGGACATTTGGGAGCCCCAATCAGCCCCAGCATTTT
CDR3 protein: CASRTFGSPNQPQHF

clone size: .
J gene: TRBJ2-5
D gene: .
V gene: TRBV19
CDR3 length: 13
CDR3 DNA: TGTGCCAGTAGCCCCCGGGGGCAAGAGACCCAGTACTTC
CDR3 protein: CASSPRGQETQYF

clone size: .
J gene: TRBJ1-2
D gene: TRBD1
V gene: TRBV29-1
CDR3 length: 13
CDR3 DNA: TGCAGCGTTGAGACAGGGATAGACTATGGCTACACCTTC
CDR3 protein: CSVETGIDYGYTF

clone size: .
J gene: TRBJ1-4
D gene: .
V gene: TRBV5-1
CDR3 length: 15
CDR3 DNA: TGCGCCAGCAGCTTCGAGGACAGCTTTAATGAAAAACTGTTTTTT
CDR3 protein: CASSFEDSFNEKLFF

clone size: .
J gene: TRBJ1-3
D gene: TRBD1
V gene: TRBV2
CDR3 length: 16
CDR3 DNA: TGTGCCAGCAGTGAGGGACAGGGAGTCTCTGGAAACACCATATATTTT
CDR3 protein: CASSEGQGVSGNTIYF

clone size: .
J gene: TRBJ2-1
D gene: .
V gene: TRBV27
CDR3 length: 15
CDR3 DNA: TGTGCCAGCAGTTCCGACGGACTTAAGAGCAATGAGCAGTTCTTC
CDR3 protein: CASSSDGLKSNEQFF

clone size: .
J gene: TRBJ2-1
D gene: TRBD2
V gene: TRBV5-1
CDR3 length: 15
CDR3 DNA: TGCGCCAGCAGCGATCTAGCGGGGGGCCACAATGAGCAGTTCTTC
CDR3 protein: CASSDLAGGHNEQFF

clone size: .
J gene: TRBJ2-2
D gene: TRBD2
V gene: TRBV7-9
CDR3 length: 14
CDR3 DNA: TGTGCCAGCAGCCCCTGGGGGGGCACCGGGGAGCTGTTTTTT
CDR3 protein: CASSPWGGTGELFF

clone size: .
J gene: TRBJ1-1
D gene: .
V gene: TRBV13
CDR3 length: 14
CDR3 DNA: TGTGCCAGCAGCTTAGGGTCGGAGGGGTCTGAAGCTTTCTTT
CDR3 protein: CASSLGSEGSEAFF

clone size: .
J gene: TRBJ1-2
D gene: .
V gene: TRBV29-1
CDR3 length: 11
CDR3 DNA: TGCAGCGCCCAAGGGGCCTTCGGCTACACCTTC
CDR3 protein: CSAQGAFGYTF

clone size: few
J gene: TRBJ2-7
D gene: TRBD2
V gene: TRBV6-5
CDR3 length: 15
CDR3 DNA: TGTGCCAGCAGTCTGAGGGCTAGCGGTTTCTACGAGCAGTACTTC
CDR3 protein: CASSLRASGFYEQYF

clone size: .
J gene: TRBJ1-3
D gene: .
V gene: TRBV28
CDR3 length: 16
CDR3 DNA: TGTGCCAGCAGTTTAGTAGTTGGGAGCTCTGGAAACACCATATATTTT
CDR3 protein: CASSLVVGSSGNTIYF

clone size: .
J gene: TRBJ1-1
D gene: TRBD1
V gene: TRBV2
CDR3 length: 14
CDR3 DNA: TGTGCCAGCAGGAGGGACAGGGGAAACACTGAAGCTTTCTTT
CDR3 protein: CASRRDRGNTEAFF

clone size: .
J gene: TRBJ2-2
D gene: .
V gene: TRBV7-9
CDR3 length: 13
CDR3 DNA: TGTGCCAGCAGCTTAGCGGCCACCGGGGAGCTGTTTTTT
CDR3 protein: CASSLAATGELFF

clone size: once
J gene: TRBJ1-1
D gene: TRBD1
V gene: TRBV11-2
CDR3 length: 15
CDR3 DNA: TGTGCCAGCAGCAGACCCGGGACAGGGTACACTGAAGCTTTCTTT
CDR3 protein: CASSRPGTGYTEAFF

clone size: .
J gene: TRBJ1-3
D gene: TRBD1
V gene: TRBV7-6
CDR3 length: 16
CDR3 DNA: TGTGCCAGCAGCTTAGGGACAGGACCGACTGGAAACACCATATATTTT
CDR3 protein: CASSLGTGPTGNTIYF